This entry features one T cell receptor beta chain sequence. TCRdb reanalysed the RACE reads using MiXCR and keeps one entry per CDR3 protein. The sample has hundreds of thousands of distinct CDR3 sequences; more than 5% are singletons. These data belong to a study of human T cells and chemical hapten exposure. Time point reported: patch test 2, 6 weeks after DPC sensitization. Treatment in this sample: therapeutic diphenylcyclopropenone sensitization with weekly scalp DPC. The receptor's source is a woman in her late teens or twenties with alopecia areata. Some clones in this sample may be carry-over from other donors' samples. The sample was whole blood, taken in connection with sensitization to the hapten diphenylcyclopropenone (DPC).

CDR3 in amino acids: CSVPRGNYGYTF. The DNA of the CDR3 is TGCAGCGTCCCGAGGGGGAACTATGGCTACACCTTC. V and J are TRBV29-1 and TRBJ1-2, with D perhaps TRBD1 (6 bases). The CDR3 length is 12 residues. Trimming removed 6 bases from V and 2 bases from J, with 10 bases in between. Germline lookup yields CDR1 SQVTM and CDR2 ANQGSEA.